Each of the 20 T cell receptor beta chains below was sequenced from the same sample in a study of blood T cell repertoires in COVID-19 (dated by TCRdb to 2019 to 2021). Libraries came from the immunoSEQ multiplex PCR assay. TCRdb mirrors the immuneACCESS table, restricted to in-frame sequences. Some clones are absent from its copies; in checked studies, under half trace to an unresolved V gene, and the reason for the others is unknown. The sample table shows approximately 58,000 clones, and 65% to 85% are seen once. 43% of the sample belongs to the ten largest clones. The specimen was peripheral blood. The receptor set was obtained from a man aged 70-80 years with active or convalescent COVID-19.

In its sample, this clone was seen once. A read error may produce the germline difference seen at one junction end. The chain is built from TRBV5-3 and TRBJ2-4; 9 bases are shared with TRBD2. TRBV5-3 carries the ORF label, with uncertain function. There are 12 residues in the CDR3. The CDR3 DNA sequence: TGTGCCGGGGGACTAGCCGAAAACATTCAGTACTTC. Translating it yields CAGGLAENIQYF.

This clone came up once. The V and J genes are TRBV4-1 and TRBJ1-1; D possibly corresponds to TRBD1 (5 bases). V lost 3 bases, J lost 1 base, and 12 bases lay in between. CDR1 and CDR2 from the germline V gene are MGHRA and YSYEKL. The CDR3 totals 15 residues. Here the CDR3 reads CASSHPTAPNTEAFF. The CDR3 region has the DNA TGCGCCAGCAGCCACCCGACAGCTCCGAACACTGAAGCTTTCTTT.

The chain uses TRBV18 and TRBJ2-6; D uncertain. V was shortened by 3 bases and J by 0 bases, with 21 bases between the two germline ends. The length of the CDR3 is 20 residues. In germline, CDR1 is KGHSH, CDR2 LQKENI. The DNA of the CDR3 is TGTGCCAGCTCACCCCTCCCCACAAGTTTGGGCAACTCTGGGGCCAACGTCCTGACTTTC. This sequence encodes CASSPLPTSLGNSGANVLTF. The whole variable domain, filled in from reference TRBV18 and TRBJ2-6, reads NAGVMQNPRHLVRRRGQEARLRCSPMKGHSHVYWYRQLPEEGLKFMVYLQKENIIDESGMPKERFSAEFPKEGPSILRIQQVVRGDSAAYFCASSPLPTSLGNSGANVLTFGAGSRLTVL.

This clone showed up just once. The chain is built from TRBV4-1 and TRBJ2-2; D possibly corresponds to TRBD2 (5 bases). V lost 4 bases and J 0 bases, leaving 21 bases between the germline ends. The CDR3 has 19 residues. Germline CDR1 and CDR2: MGHRA and YSYEKL. The CDR3 nucleotides read TGCGCCAGCAGCCCCAAACGAAGCGGCCCATCTTCGAACACCGGGGAGCTGTTTTTT. Translating it yields CASSPKRSGPSSNTGELFF.

This chain links TRBV18 with TRBJ2-5; 7 bases map to TRBD2. Trimming removed 3 bases from V and 4 bases from J; junction bases left unmatched: 2. Germline V gives CDR1 KGHSH, CDR2 LQKENI. The CDR3 consists of 13 residues. CDR3 sequence (DNA): TGTGCCAGCTCACCGACTAGCAGAGAGACCCAGTACTTC. Translated: CASSPTSRETQYF.

This clone was counted once. The chain uses TRBV19 and TRBJ2-5; 7 bases fit TRBD1. This CDR3 has 13 amino acids. Germline loops: CDR1 LNHDA, CDR2 SQIVND (reference sequence). The V segment lost 1 base and the J segment 13 bases; nucleotides outside the gene matches: 9. CDR3 nucleotide sequence: TGTGCCAGTAGTATAGGGAACCGGGACAGACTGTACTTC. Translation gives CASSIGNRDRLYF.

This chain joins TRBV12-2 and TRBJ2-5; the table names TRBD2, a call not compared with the DNA. TRBV12-2 constitutes a pseudogene. The CDR3 contains 14 residues. CDR3 nucleotides: TGTGCAAGTCGCCCTAGCGGGAGGGCGGAGACCCAGTACTTC. The encoded protein is CASRPSGRAETQYF.

The chain uses TRBV21-1 and TRBJ1-6; the tabulated D call, TRBD1, remains unverified against the DNA. TRBV21-1 is a documented pseudogene. This CDR3 has 16 residues. The DNA of the CDR3 is TGTGCCAGCAGCAAAGTAGATACAGGGTCGAATTCACCCCTCCACTTT. This encodes CASSKVDTGSNSPLHF.

The chain recombines TRBV11-3 with TRBJ2-5; 12 bases are shared with TRBD1. Germline V gene lookup returns CDR1 SGHNT and CDR2 YENEEA. CDR3 length: 16 residues. Unmatched junction bases numbered 8, after V lost 5 bases and J lost 4 bases. The chain's CDR3 is CASSTRMGQGAETQYF. CDR3 coding DNA: TGTGCCAGCAGCACTAGGATGGGACAGGGGGCAGAGACCCAGTACTTC.

The chain is built from TRBV29-1 and TRBJ2-7; the match to TRBD2 covers 7 bases. The CDR3 covers 11 residues. Trimming at V came to 4 bases and at J to 3 bases, leaving 0 bases not matched to a gene. CDR1 is SQVTM, CDR2 ANQGSEA, per germline. This CDR3 reads CSVGGGYEQYF. The CDR3 DNA follows: TGCAGCGTTGGGGGGGGCTACGAGCAGTACTTC.

The chain recombines TRBV7-2 with TRBJ2-5; 11 nucleotides line up with TRBD2. The germline gives CDR1 SGHTA, CDR2 FQGNSA. The CDR3 loop spans 15 amino acids. After removal of 1 base from V and 5 bases from J, the junction contained 3 bases not matched to a gene. CDR3 region: CASSLDSGRGETQYF. CDR3 DNA sequence: TGTGCCAGCAGCTTAGATAGCGGGAGGGGGGAGACCCAGTACTTC.

The V and J genes are TRBV10-2 and TRBJ1-1; D call uncertain. Germline V lookup: CDR1 WSHSY, CDR2 SAAADI. CDR3 length: 13 amino acids. V was trimmed by 10 bases and J by 1 base, leaving 13 bases between them. The CDR3 nucleotides are TGCGCCATCCAACAGAGAGAGAACACTGAAGCTTTCTTT. It yields the protein CAIQQRENTEAFF.

The rearrangement links TRBV27 to TRBJ1-2; the D gene is possibly TRBD1 (5 bases). The CDR3 is made up of 16 amino acids. The V gene lost 0 bases and the J gene lost 2 bases, with 13 bases spanning the gap. From germline, CDR1 is MNHEY and CDR2 SMNVEV (reference sequence). CDR3 protein: CASSLSLGAANYGYTF. CDR3 in DNA: TGTGCCAGCAGTTTATCTTTAGGGGCCGCGAACTATGGCTACACCTTC.

This clone has a single count. The chain recombines TRBV6-2 or TRBV6-3 with TRBJ2-3; 7 nucleotides line up with TRBD1. CDR1 MNHEY and CDR2 SVGEGT come from the germline V gene. With V trimmed by 5 bases and J by 1 base, 6 bases remained unmatched. CDR3 length: 15 residues. CDR3 sequence (DNA): TGTGCCAGCAGTCCCTACGACAGGGGCACAGATACGCAGTATTTT. This codes for CASSPYDRGTDTQYF.

The chain has TRBV28 and TRBJ2-3; 9 bases are a match to TRBD2. V lost 2 bases and J lost 2; bases outside the gene matches: 14. Germline lookup yields CDR1 MDHEN and CDR2 SYDVKM. The length of the CDR3 is 19 residues. The CDR3 region is CASSLPPWGSGRPTDTQYF. The DNA of the CDR3 is TGTGCCAGCAGTTTACCCCCTTGGGGGAGCGGGAGGCCCACAGATACGCAGTATTTT.

The chain employs TRBV10-3 and TRBJ2-2; the match to TRBD2 covers 10 bases. Trimming cost V 8 bases and J 2 bases; bases outside gene matches: 5. Germline V gene sequence: CDR1 ENHRY, CDR2 SYGVKD. The CDR3 has 15 amino acids. CDR3 nucleotides: TGTGCCATCGGGGGGACTAGCGTAAACACCGGGGAGCTGTTTTTT. This gives the protein CAIGGTSVNTGELFF.

This sequence joins TRBV11-3 and TRBJ1-6; TRBD1 might be the D (6 bases). Looked up from germline, CDR1 is SGHNT and CDR2 is YENEEA. This CDR3 is built from 15 residues. The ends were cut back, 7 bases at V and 6 bases at J, with 16 bases in the middle. Here the CDR3 reads CASTFGQGSNSPLHF. For the CDR3, the DNA is TGTGCCAGCACCTTCGGCCAGGGGAGTAATTCACCCCTCCACTTT. Full variable domain (remainder filled in from reference TRBV11-3 and TRBJ1-6): EAGVVQSPRYKIIEKKQPVAFWCNPISGHNTLYWYLQNLGQGPELLIRYENEEAVDDSQLPKDRFSAERLKGVDSTLKIQPAELGDSAVYLCASTFGQGSNSPLHFGNGTRLTVT.

A single count supports this clone. This chain joins TRBV27 and TRBJ2-3, with TRBD1 matching 7 bases. CDR3 length: 17 residues. Germline trimming cut 2 bases from V and 5 bases from J; bases unmatched to any gene: 13. Germline assignment: CDR1 MNHEY and CDR2 SMNVEV (reference sequence). As DNA, the CDR3 is TGTGCCAGCAGTTTAAATACCCCAGGGGGTATTGGAGATACGCAGTATTTT. Protein: CASSLNTPGGIGDTQYF.

This chain connects TRBV5-1 to TRBJ1-2; maybe TRBD1 (5 bases). Trimming shortened V by 6 bases and J by 0 bases, and 12 bases separated the two germline ends. This CDR3 region has 14 residues. From germline, CDR1 is SGHRS and CDR2 YFSETQ. Here the CDR3 DNA reads TGCGCCAGCAACCGGGGGTCAGCTAACTATGGCTACACCTTC. Its protein is CASNRGSANYGYTF.

For the CDR3, the DNA is TGTGCCAGCAGCGTACAGTTAAACACTGAAGCTTTCTTT. Translation: CASSVQLNTEAFF. The chain joins TRBV9 to TRBJ1-1; no reliable D call. The CDR3 spans 13 residues. Deletions cut 1 base from V and 2 bases from J, with 6 bases between. CDR1 is SGDLS, CDR2 YYNGEE, per germline.